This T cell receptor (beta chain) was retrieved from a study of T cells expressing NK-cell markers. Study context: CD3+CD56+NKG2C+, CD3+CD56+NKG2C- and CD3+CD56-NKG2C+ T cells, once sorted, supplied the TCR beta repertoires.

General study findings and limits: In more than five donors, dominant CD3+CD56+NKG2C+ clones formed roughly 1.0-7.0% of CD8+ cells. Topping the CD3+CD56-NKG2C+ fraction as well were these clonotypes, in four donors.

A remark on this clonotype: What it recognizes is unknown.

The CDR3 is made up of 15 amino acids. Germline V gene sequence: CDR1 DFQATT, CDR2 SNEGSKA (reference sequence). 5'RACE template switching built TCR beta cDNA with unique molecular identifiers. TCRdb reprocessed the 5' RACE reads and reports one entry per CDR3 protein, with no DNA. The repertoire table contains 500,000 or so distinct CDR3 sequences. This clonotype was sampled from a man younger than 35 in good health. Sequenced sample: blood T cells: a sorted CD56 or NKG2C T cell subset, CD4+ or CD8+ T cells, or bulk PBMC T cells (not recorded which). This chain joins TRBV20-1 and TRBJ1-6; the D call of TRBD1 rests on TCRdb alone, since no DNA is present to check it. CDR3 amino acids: CSAGAGTRGSSPLHF.